This entry describes one T cell receptor beta chain. Its antigen is not known. The repertoire was sequenced with immunoSEQ multiplex PCR; TCRdb's copy has only in-frame clones and lacks some. The top ten clones hold approximately 12% of a sample with more than 350,000 clones, 80% to 95% of them seen once. This specimen belongs to a study of Ad26.COV2.S vaccination and SARS-CoV-2 variants. Study-level background: In the study, Ad26.COV2.S was injected intramuscularly once, or twice 56 days apart.

Study-wide results and caveats: The placebo group had lower spike-specific TCR breadth than the vaccine recipients did.

Trimming removed 0 bases from V and 11 bases from J, with 16 bases in between. Germline V CDR1 and CDR2: LGHNA, YSLEER. CDR3 length: 14 residues. Treatment of the sample: 15 to 20 received Ad26.COV2.S at low or high dose, single or two shots; about 5 received placebo; per-sample allocation not given. Sampling took place 63 days after the first vaccine or placebo injection. A Boston adult aged 18-55 years was the donor. Expressing Wuhan-strain SARS-CoV-2 spike, an Ad26 vector served as the vaccine. J is TRBJ1-1 and V is TRBV4-3; a possible D gene is TRBD1 (5 bases). The starting material was peripheral blood, obtained in a trial of Ad26.COV2.S vaccine versus placebo. The sequence came from a person aged 18-60 years who received the Ad26.COV2.S COVID-19 vaccine or a placebo. Here the CDR3 DNA reads TGCGCCAGCAGCCAAGATATCTGGGACCCGTTTGCTTTCTTT. It encodes CASSQDIWDPFAFF.